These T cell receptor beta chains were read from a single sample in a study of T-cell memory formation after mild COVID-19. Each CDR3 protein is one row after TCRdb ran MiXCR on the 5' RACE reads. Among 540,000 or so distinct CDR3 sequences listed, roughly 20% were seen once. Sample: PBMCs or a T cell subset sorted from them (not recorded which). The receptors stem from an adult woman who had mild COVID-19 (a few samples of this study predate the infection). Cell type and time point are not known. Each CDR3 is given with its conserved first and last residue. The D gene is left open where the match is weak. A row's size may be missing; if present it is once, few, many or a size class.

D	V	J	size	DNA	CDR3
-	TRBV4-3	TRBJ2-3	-	TGCGCCAGCAGCCAAGATCCCGGGTCCCTCACCACAGATACGCAGTATTTT	CASSQDPGSLTTDTQYF
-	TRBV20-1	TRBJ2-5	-	TGCAGTGCTAGAGCCCCCATCGGACCACAAGAGACCCAGTACTTC	CSARAPIGPQETQYF
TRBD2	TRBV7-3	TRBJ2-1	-	TGTGCCAGCGGCGGGGGTAGTACCTACAATGAGCAGTTCTTC	CASGGGSTYNEQFF
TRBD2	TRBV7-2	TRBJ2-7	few	TGTGCCAGCAGCTTAAATAGCGGGAAAGTCGAGCAGTACTTC	CASSLNSGKVEQYF
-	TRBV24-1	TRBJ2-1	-	TGTGCCACCAGCCCTGACCAGGCGATCTACAATGAGCAGTTCTTC	CATSPDQAIYNEQFF
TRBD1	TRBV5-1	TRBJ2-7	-	TGCGCCAGCACCACAGGGGATAATGTGCGGCAGTACTTC	CASTTGDNVRQYF
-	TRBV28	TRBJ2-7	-	TGTGCCAGCAGTTTCCCACTACGGGGGGCAGGGTACGAGCAGTACTTC	CASSFPLRGAGYEQYF
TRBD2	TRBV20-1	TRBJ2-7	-	TGCAGTGCTAGAATGCTAGCGGGAGTTAGCTACGAGCAGTACTTC	CSARMLAGVSYEQYF
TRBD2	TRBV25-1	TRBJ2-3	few	TGTGCCAGCAGTGATAGCGGGATCCATGTAGATACGCAGTATTTT	CASSDSGIHVDTQYF
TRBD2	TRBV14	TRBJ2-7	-	TGTGCCAGCAGCCGCGGAGCTAGCGGGATATACGAGCAGTACTTC	CASSRGASGIYEQYF
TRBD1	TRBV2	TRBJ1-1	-	TGTGCCAGCAGTGAAGGGACAGGAGCTTTCTTT	CASSEGTGAFF
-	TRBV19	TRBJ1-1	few	TGTGCCAGTACCAGCCCAAGGGCACTCAGGAACACTGAAGCTTTCTTT	CASTSPRALRNTEAFF
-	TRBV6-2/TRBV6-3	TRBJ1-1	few	TGTGCCAGCCGTCAACAGGGCTACACTGAAGCTTTCTTT	CASRQQGYTEAFF
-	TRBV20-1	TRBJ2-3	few	TGCAGTGCTCACAAGGGGAGGGGGGGCACAGATACGCAGTATTTT	CSAHKGRGGTDTQYF
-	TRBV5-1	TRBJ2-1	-	TGCGCCAGCAGTGAGGAGAGTGAGCAGTTCTTC	CASSEESEQFF
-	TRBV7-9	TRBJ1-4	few	TGTGCCAGCAGCCTGGACACGAAAAAACTGTTTTTT	CASSLDTKKLFF
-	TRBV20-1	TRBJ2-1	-	TGCAGTGCTAGAGCACCCCCGGCGGAGAGCTACAATGAGCAGTTCTTC	CSARAPPAESYNEQFF
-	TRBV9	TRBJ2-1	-	TGTGCCAGCAGCGTAGTGCTAAATAGGTTCGATGAGCAGTTCTTC	CASSVVLNRFDEQFF
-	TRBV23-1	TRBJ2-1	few	TGCGCCAGCAGTCACCCGCCAGCTTACAATGAGCAGTTCTTC	CASSHPPAYNEQFF
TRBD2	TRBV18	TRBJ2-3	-	TGTGCCAGCTCACCAGAGCGGACTAGCGGCCACACAGATACGCAGTATTTT	CASSPERTSGHTDTQYF
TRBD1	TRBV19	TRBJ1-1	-	TGTGCCAGTAGTATCCCTCCCCTAACAGGGGGGAACACTGAAGCTTTCTTT	CASSIPPLTGGNTEAFF
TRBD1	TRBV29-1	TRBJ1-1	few	TGCAGCGTTGAAATCTCGGGACAGGGGAGGGTATTCACTGAAGCTTTCTTT	CSVEISGQGRVFTEAFF
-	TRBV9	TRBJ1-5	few	TGTGCCAGCAGCGTATATGGGGATAGCAATCAGCCCCAGCATTTT	CASSVYGDSNQPQHF
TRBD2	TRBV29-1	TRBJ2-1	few	TGCAGCGGGCAGACTAGCGGGGTCTCTAGGGGTGAGCAGTTCTTC	CSGQTSGVSRGEQFF
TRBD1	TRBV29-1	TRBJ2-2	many	TGCAGCGTTCGAGGGGGCGCTGCCGGGGAGCTGTTTTTT	CSVRGGAAGELFF
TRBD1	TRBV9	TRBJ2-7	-	TGTGCCAGCAGCAACTCCGGGACAGGGGGCGGTGAGCAGTACTTC	CASSNSGTGGGEQYF
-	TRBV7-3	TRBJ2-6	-	TGTGCCAGCAGCTTAATCAGGGTGCCCGGGGCCAACGTCCTGACTTTC	CASSLIRVPGANVLTF
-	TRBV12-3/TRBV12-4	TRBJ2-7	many	TGTGCCAGCGGCGGCAGGAGGGCCTACGAGCAGTACTTC	CASGGRRAYEQYF
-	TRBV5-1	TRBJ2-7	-	TGCGCCAGCAGCAACGGGGAGTACGAGCAGTACTTC	CASSNGEYEQYF
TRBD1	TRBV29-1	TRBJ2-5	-	TGCAGCGTTGAAGACGGACAGGCAGAGACCCAGTACTTC	CSVEDGQAETQYF
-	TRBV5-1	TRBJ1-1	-	TGCGCCAGCAGCTTGGCCGGGGGGAGGGCTGACACTGAAGCTTTCTTT	CASSLAGGRADTEAFF
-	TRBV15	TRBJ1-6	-	TGTGCCACCGGCGGGCACTTAACTTCACCCCTCCACTTT	CATGGHLTSPLHF
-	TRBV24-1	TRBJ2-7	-	TGTGCCACCAGTGTCCAGGGCTACGAGCAGTACTTC	CATSVQGYEQYF
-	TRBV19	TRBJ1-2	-	TGTGCCAGTAATGTGGGACGGGATGGCTACACCTTC	CASNVGRDGYTF
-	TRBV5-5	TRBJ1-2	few	TGTGCCAGCAGCTTAGGTTCCGGGACTCTCTATGGCTACACCTTC	CASSLGSGTLYGYTF
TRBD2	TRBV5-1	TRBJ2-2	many	TGCGCCAGCAGCGCGGGACTAGCGGGGGCCCGAAACACCGGGGAGCTGTTTTTT	CASSAGLAGARNTGELFF
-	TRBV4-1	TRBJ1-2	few	TGCGCCAGCAGCCAAGCCGGACGGACCATCTATGGCTACACCTTC	CASSQAGRTIYGYTF
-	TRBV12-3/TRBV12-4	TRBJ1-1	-	TGTGCCAGCAGTTTAAACGCACAGATGGGAACTGAAGCTTTCTTT	CASSLNAQMGTEAFF
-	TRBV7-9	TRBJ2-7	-	TGTGCCAGCAGCCCTAGAGGGCAGCTCGAGCAGTACTTC	CASSPRGQLEQYF
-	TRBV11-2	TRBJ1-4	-	TGTGCCAGCAGCTTAGAGGGATCAGCTGCAACTAATGAAAAACTGTTTTTT	CASSLEGSAATNEKLFF
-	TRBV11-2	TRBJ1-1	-	TGTGCCAGCAGCTTAGACCGCAGGGCTGAAGCTTTCTTT	CASSLDRRAEAFF
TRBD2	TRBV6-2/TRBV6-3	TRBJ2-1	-	TGTGCCAGCAGTTATCCCACCGGGACTAGCGGGCTAGTCTCCTACAATGAGCAGTTCTTC	CASSYPTGTSGLVSYNEQFF
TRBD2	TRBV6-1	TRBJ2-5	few	TGTGCCAGCAGGCTCAATCCAGCGGGGGGCTCGGGGACCCAGTACTTC	CASRLNPAGGSGTQYF
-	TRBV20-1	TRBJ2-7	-	TGCAGTGCTAGGGGGACCGAGAGATACTACGAGCAGTACTTC	CSARGTERYYEQYF
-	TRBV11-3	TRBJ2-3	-	TGTTCCAGCAGTCCAGGGTTCACAGATACGCAGTATTTT	CSSSPGFTDTQYF
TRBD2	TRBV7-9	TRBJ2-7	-	TGTGCCAGCAGCTTAGGGCCCCCTGCGACTAGCGGGAGCTACGAGCAGTACTTC	CASSLGPPATSGSYEQYF
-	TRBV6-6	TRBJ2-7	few	TGTGCCAGCAGTTACGGGGGAGGGGGAGCCACCTACGAGCAGTACTTC	CASSYGGGGATYEQYF
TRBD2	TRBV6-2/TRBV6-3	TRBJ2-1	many	TGTGCCAGCAGTTACCTTAATCTAGCGGGCGGCCTAGTGGGCTACAATGAGCAGTTCTTC	CASSYLNLAGGLVGYNEQFF
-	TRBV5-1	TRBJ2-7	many	TGCGCCAGCAGCTTGGGTGGGGGAATCTACGAGCAGTACTTC	CASSLGGGIYEQYF
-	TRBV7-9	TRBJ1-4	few	TGTGCCAGCAGCCAACCGGGGGCAGCTAATGAAAAACTGTTTTTT	CASSQPGAANEKLFF
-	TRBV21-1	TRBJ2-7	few	TGTGCCAGGAAACTAGCCAACTGGTGCGAGCAGTACTTC	CARKLANWCEQYF
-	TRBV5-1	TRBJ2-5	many	TGCGCCAGCAGCCCTGACCAAGAGACCCAGTACTTC	CASSPDQETQYF
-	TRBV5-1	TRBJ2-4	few	TGCGCCAGCAGCCCATTTGGCTGGTGGGACATTCAGTACTTC	CASSPFGWWDIQYF
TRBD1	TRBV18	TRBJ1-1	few	TGTGCCAGCTCACTTACTGGCGGGACAGCGATTGAAGCTTTCTTT	CASSLTGGTAIEAFF
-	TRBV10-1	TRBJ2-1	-	TGCGCCAGCGGAGGCCAATGCTCCTACAATGAGCAGTTCTTC	CASGGQCSYNEQFF
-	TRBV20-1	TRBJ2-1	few	TGCAGTGCTAGAGATCGGCGAGACAATGAGCAGTTCTTC	CSARDRRDNEQFF